Below, 8 T cell receptor beta chains from the same sample are listed, as sequenced in a study of regulatory T cells in long-lasting Graves disease. This sample's time point: persistent/refractory GD, antithyroid drugs over 5 years with positive TRAb. From RNA extracted from PBMCs, the TCR library was made. Libraries of TCR beta came from iRepertoire HTBI primers plus Arm-PCR of CDR3 regions. TCRdb re-called the multiplex PCR reads through MiXCR, storing one row per CDR3 protein. The sample records roughly 700,000 distinct CDR3 sequences, 25% to 35% being singletons. Sequencing was performed on peripheral blood mononuclear cells (PBMCs), taken when the disease was refractory, from a patient treated with antithyroid drugs. Receptors were obtained from a female donor with Graves disease.

This chain links TRBV6-1 with TRBJ1-1, with 7 bases fitting TRBD1. Germline V CDR1 and CDR2: MNHNS, SASEGT. The length of the CDR3 is 15 residues. Trimming took 5 bases from V and 1 from J; bases not matched to a gene: 7. The CDR3 nucleotides are TGTGCCAGCAGTCTCACGGGACAGAAGAACACTGAAGCTTTCTTT. It codes for CASSLTGQKNTEAFF.

This clonotype appeared many times. This sequence joins TRBV2 and TRBJ1-5, with TRBD1 as a possible D gene (5 bases). Between the trimmed V and J ends, which lost 1 base and 1 base, there was a span of 8 bases. CDR1 is SNHLY, CDR2 FYNNEI, per germline. There are 15 residues in the CDR3. The CDR3 here is CASSEEGLSNQPQHF. CDR3 nucleotides: TGTGCCAGCAGTGAAGAGGGGTTGAGCAATCAGCCCCAGCATTTT.

V is TRBV27 and J is TRBJ2-2; D ambiguous. Trimming shortened V by 5 bases and J by 2 bases, and 18 bases separated the two germline ends. The CDR3 runs to 17 residues. From germline, CDR1 is MNHEY and CDR2 SMNVEV (reference sequence). The CDR3 is CASSPLGLDRNTGELFF. The CDR3, as DNA: TGTGCCAGCAGTCCTTTAGGTTTAGACCGAAACACCGGGGAGCTGTTTTTT.

This clonotype was seen ten or more times. The V gene is TRBV12-3 or TRBV12-4, the J gene TRBJ1-1; D remains ambiguous. The length of the CDR3 is 13 residues. Trimming took 1 base from V and 4 from J, leaving 7 bases between them. CDR3 sequence reads: CASSLVTTTEAFF. The CDR3 region has the DNA TGTGCCAGCAGTTTAGTTACGACCACTGAAGCTTTCTTT.

The gene calls are TRBV9 and TRBJ1-2, with D uncertain. V shed 0 bases and J shed 3 bases, with 12 bases lying between them. The CDR3 extends over 15 amino acids. Germline CDR1 reads SGDLS; CDR2 reads YYNGEE. CDR3 in amino acids: CASSVDTGLDYGYTF. The CDR3 nucleotides are TGTGCCAGCAGCGTAGATACTGGGTTGGACTATGGCTACACCTTC.

The chain employs TRBV19 and TRBJ1-2; D ambiguous. This CDR3 has 12 residues. Trimming left V 11 bases short and J 3 bases short, with 13 bases between. CDR1 and CDR2 from the germline V gene are LNHDA and SQIVND (reference sequence). DNA for the CDR3: TGTGCCGCAGTCTCCGGGTACTATGGCTACACCTTC. Its protein product is CAAVSGYYGYTF.

This clonotype was found a few times. The chain recombines TRBV5-4 with TRBJ2-7; 10 bases match TRBD1. CDR3 length: 14 residues. Germline V gene lookup returns CDR1 SGHNT and CDR2 YYREEE (reference sequence). The V segment lost 4 bases and the J segment 6 bases; nucleotides outside the gene matches: 7. CDR3 sequence reads: CASSKTGGGSEQYF. In nucleotides, the CDR3 is TGTGCCAGCAGCAAGACAGGGGGCGGAAGCGAGCAGTACTTC.

This clonotype was detected many times. This chain connects TRBV11-2 to TRBJ2-5, with 9 bases matching TRBD2. Germline lookup yields CDR1 SGHAT and CDR2 FQNNGV. The trim removed 5 bases at V and 5 bases at J, leaving 9 bases unmatched. CDR3 length equals 15 residues. CDR3 in DNA: TGTGCCAGCAGCCCATGGGGCGGGAGGGAGGAGACCCAGTACTTC. Translating gives CASSPWGGREETQYF.